The clone carrying this TCR beta chain was seen just once. Seattle researchers signed up patients amid active infection and tracked them longitudinally. This record comes from a study of blood T cell repertoires in COVID-19. CDR3 size: 14 residues. Looked up from germline, CDR1 is SGDLS and CDR2 is YYNGEE. Trimming left V 4 bases short and J 4 bases short, with 11 bases between. Assay used: immunoSEQ multiplex PCR; TCRdb lists only in-frame clones, some missing. The table has 450,000 or so clones, around nine tenths seen once. The sequencing sample was made of peripheral blood. The V gene is TRBV9, the J gene TRBJ2-2; a weak D match, TRBD2 (5 bases). This sequence originates from a man aged 18 to 35 with COVID-19, enrolled during active disease. In nucleotides, the CDR3 is TGTGCCAGCAGCCCACTTCGGGGCACCGGGGAGCTGTTTTTT. It yields the protein CASSPLRGTGELFF.